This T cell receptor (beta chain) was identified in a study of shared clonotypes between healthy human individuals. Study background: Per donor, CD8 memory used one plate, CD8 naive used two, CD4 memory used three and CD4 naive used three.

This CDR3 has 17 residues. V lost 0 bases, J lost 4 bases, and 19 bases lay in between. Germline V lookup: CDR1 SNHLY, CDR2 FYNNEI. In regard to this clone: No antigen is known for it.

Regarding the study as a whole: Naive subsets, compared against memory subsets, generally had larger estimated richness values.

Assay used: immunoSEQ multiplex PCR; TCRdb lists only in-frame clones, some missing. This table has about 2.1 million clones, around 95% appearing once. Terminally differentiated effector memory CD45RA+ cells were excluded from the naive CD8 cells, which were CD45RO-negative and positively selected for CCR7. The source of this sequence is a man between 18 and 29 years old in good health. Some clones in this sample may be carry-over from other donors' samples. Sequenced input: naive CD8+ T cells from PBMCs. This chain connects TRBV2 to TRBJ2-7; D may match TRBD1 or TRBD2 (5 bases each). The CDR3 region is CASSEALGWGTTYEQYF. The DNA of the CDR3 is TGTGCCAGCAGTGAAGCGCTTGGGTGGGGGACCACATACGAGCAGTACTTC.